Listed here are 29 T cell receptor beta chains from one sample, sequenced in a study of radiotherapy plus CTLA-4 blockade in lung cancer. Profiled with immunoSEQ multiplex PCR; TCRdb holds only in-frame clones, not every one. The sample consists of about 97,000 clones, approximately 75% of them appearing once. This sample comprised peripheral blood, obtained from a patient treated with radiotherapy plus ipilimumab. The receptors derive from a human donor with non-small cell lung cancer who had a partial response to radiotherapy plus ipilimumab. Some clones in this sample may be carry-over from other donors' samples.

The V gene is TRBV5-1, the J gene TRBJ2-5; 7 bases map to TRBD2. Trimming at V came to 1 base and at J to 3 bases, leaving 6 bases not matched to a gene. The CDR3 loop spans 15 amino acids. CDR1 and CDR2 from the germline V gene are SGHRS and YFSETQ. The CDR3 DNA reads TGCGCCAGCAGCTTGTGGGCTAGCGGCAAAGAGACCCAGTACTTC. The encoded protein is CASSLWASGKETQYF. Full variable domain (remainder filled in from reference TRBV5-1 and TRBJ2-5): KAGVTQTPRYLIKTRGQQVTLSCSPISGHRSVSWYQQTPGQGLQFLFEYFSETQRNKGNFPGRFSGRQFSNSRSEMNVSTLELGDSALYLCASSLWASGKETQYFGPGTRLLVL.

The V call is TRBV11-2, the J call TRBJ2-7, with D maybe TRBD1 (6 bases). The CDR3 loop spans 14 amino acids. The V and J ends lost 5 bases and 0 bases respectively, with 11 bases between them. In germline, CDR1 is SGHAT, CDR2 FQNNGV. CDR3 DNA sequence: TGTGCCAGCAGCCCCACCAGGGGCTCCTACGAGCAGTACTTC. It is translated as CASSPTRGSYEQYF.

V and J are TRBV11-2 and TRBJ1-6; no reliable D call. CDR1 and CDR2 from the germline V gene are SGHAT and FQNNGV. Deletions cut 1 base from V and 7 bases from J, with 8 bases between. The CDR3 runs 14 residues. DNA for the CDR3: TGTGCCAGCAGCTTAGGAGGTTGGAATTCACCCCTCCACTTT. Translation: CASSLGGWNSPLHF. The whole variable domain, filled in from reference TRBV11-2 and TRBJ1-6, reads EAGVAQSPRYKIIEKRQSVAFWCNPISGHATLYWYQQILGQGPKLLIQFQNNGVVDDSQLPKDRFSAERLKGVDSTLKIQPAKLEDSAVYLCASSLGGWNSPLHFGNGTRLTVT.

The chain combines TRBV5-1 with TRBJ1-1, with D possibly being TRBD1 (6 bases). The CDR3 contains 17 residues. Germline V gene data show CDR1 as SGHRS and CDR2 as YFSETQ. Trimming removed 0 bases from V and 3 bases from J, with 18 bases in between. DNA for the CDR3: TGCGCCAGCAGCTTGGGGGACACCCTGCGCCGGGACACTGAAGCTTTCTTT. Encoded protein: CASSLGDTLRRDTEAFF.

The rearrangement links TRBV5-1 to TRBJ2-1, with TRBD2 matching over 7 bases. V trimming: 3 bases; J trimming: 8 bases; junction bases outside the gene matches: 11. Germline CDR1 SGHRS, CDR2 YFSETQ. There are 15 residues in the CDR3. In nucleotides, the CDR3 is TGCGCCAGCAGCTCGGAAGGACTAGTAAGCGATGAGCAGTTCTTC. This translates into CASSSEGLVSDEQFF. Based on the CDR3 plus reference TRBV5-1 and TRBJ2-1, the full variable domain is KAGVTQTPRYLIKTRGQQVTLSCSPISGHRSVSWYQQTPGQGLQFLFEYFSETQRNKGNFPGRFSGRQFSNSRSEMNVSTLELGDSALYLCASSSEGLVSDEQFFGPGTRLTVL.

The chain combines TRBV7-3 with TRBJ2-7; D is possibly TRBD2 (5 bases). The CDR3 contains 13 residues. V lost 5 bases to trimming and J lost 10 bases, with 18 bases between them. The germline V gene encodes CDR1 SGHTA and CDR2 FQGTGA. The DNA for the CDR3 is TGTGCCAGCAGCCCCCTCCCTTCTAGCCGACAGTACTTC. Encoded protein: CASSPLPSSRQYF.

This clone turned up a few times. CDR3 sequence reads: CASSTQLSVSPLHF. CDR3 DNA sequence: TGTGCCAGCAGCACACAGCTTTCCGTTTCACCCCTCCACTTT. The chain combines TRBV7-2 with TRBJ1-6; D unresolved. The CDR3 has 14 residues. V was trimmed by 5 bases and J by 9 bases, leaving 14 bases between them. The V gene's germline CDR1 is SGHTA and CDR2 FQGNSA.

CDR3 protein: CAWGAGLADTQYF. As DNA, the CDR3 is TGTGCCTGGGGTGCGGGTTTGGCAGATACGCAGTATTTT. V is TRBV30 and J is TRBJ2-3; TRBD2 might be the D (5 bases). CDR1 and CDR2 (germline): GTSNPN, SVGIG (reference sequence). The germline V and J ends were trimmed by 5 bases and 4 bases, with 13 bases remaining between them. This CDR3 has 13 residues.

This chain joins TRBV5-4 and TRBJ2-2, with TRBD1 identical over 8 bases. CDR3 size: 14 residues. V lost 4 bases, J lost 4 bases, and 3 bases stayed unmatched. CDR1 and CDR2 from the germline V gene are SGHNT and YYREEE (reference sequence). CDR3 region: CASSQDRVTGELFF. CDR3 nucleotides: TGTGCCAGCAGCCAGGACAGGGTCACCGGGGAGCTGTTTTTT.

This CDR3 is CASSFGPDSVEKLFF. The DNA of the CDR3 is TGCGCCAGCAGCTTCGGACCGGACTCAGTAGAAAAACTGTTTTTT. The chain uses TRBV5-1 and TRBJ1-4; no clear D. Deletions cut 2 bases from V and 8 bases from J, with 16 bases between. The germline V gene has CDR1 SGHRS and CDR2 YFSETQ. This CDR3 comprises 15 residues. Based on the CDR3 plus reference TRBV5-1 and TRBJ1-4, the full variable domain is KAGVTQTPRYLIKTRGQQVTLSCSPISGHRSVSWYQQTPGQGLQFLFEYFSETQRNKGNFPGRFSGRQFSNSRSEMNVSTLELGDSALYLCASSFGPDSVEKLFFGSGTQLSVL.

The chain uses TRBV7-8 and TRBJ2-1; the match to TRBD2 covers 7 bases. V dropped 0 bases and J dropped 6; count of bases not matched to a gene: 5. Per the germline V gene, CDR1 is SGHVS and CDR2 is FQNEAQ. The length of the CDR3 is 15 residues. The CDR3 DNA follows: TGTGCCAGCAGCTTAGCGGGAGGGCCCTCCAATGAGCAGTTCTTC. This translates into CASSLAGGPSNEQFF.

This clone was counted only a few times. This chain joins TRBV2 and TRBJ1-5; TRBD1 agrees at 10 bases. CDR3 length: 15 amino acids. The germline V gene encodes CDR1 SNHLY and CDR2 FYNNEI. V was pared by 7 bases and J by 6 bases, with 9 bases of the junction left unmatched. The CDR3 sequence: CASTGDRGNVQPQHF. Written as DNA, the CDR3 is TGTGCCAGCACCGGGGACAGGGGAAACGTTCAGCCCCAGCATTTT.

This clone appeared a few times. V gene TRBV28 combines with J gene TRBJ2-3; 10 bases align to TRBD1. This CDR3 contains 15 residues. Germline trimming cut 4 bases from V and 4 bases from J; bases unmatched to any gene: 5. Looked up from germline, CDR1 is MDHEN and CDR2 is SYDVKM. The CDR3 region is CASSSLDRGSDTQYF. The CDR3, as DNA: TGTGCCAGCAGTTCACTGGACAGGGGGTCAGATACGCAGTATTTT.

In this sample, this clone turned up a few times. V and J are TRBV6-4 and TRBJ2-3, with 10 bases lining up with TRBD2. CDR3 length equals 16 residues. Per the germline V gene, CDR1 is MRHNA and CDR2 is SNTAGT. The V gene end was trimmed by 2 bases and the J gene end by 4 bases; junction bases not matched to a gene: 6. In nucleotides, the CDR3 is TGTGCCAGCAGTGACGGGCCTAGCGGGGGCTCAGATACGCAGTATTTT. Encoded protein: CASSDGPSGGSDTQYF.

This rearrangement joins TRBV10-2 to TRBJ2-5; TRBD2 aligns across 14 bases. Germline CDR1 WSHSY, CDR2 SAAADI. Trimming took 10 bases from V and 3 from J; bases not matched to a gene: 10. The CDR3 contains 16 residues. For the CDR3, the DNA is TGCGCCACTCGACTAGCGGGAGGGATACAAGAAGAGACCCAGTACTTC. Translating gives CATRLAGGIQEETQYF.

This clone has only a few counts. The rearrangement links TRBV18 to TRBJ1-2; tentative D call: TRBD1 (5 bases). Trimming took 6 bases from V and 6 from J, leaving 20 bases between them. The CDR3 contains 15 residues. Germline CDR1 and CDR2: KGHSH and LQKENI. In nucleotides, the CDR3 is TGTGCCAGCTCCCCCCCCCGCCGAGGGGAGGATGGCTACACCTTC. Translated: CASSPPRRGEDGYTF.

CDR3 in amino acids: CASSFGQQQETQYF. The CDR3 DNA sequence: TGTGCCAGCAGCTTTGGACAGCAACAAGAGACCCAGTACTTC. The V gene is TRBV5-4, the J gene TRBJ2-5; weak D call: TRBD1 (6 bases). Germline CDR1 and CDR2: SGHNT and YYREEE (reference sequence). The germline V and J ends were trimmed by 2 bases and 2 bases, with 10 bases remaining between them. The CDR3 extends over 14 amino acids.

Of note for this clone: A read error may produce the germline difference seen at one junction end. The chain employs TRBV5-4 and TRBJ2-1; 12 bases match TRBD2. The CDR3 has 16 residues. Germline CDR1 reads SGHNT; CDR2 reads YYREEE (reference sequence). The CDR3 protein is CAGSSAHSSGRGQQFF. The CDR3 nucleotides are TGTGCCGGCAGCTCGGCCCACTCTAGCGGGAGGGGGCAGCAGTTCTTC.

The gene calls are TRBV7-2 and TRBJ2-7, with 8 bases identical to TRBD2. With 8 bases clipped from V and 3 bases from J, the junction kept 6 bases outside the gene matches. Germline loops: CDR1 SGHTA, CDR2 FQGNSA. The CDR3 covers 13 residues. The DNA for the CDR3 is TGTGCCAGCCTTCGCGCGGGGGGCTACGAGCAGTACTTC. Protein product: CASLRAGGYEQYF.

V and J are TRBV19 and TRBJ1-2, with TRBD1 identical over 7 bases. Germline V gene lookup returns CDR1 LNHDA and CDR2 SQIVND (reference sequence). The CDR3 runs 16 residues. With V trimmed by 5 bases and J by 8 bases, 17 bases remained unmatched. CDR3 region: CASSGPTGPGVRGYTF. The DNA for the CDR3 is TGTGCCAGTAGTGGGCCGACAGGGCCAGGGGTTAGAGGCTACACCTTC.

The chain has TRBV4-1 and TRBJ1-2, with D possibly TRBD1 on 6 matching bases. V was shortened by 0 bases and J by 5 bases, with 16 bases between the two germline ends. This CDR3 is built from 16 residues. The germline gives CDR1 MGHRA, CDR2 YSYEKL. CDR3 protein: CASSQETNRVWYGYTF. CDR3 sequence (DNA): TGCGCCAGCAGCCAAGAGACCAACAGGGTTTGGTATGGCTACACCTTC.

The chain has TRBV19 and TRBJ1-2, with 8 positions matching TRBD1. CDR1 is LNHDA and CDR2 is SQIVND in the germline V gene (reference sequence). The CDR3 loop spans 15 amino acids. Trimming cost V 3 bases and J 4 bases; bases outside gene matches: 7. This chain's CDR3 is CASSIGDRYGYGYTF. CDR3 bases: TGTGCCAGTAGTATCGGGGACAGGTACGGCTATGGCTACACCTTC.

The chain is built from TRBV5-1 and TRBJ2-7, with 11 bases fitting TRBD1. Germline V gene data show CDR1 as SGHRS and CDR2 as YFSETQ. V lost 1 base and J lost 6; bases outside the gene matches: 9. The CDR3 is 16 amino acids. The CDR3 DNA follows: TGCGCCAGCAGCTTGTGGTCCGGACAGGGGGCCGGCGAGCAGTACTTC. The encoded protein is CASSLWSGQGAGEQYF.

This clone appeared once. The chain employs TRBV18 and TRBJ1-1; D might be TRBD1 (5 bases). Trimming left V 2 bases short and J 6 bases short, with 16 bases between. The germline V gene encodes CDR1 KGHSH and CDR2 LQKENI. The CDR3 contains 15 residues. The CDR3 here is CASSPIPQVKAEAFF. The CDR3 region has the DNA TGTGCCAGCTCACCAATACCACAGGTTAAGGCTGAAGCTTTCTTT.

The CDR3: CASSLGHQDTQYF. The CDR3 nucleotides read TGCGCCAGCAGCTTGGGGCACCAAGATACGCAGTATTTT. This chain connects TRBV5-1 to TRBJ2-3; D is unresolved. This CDR3 contains 13 residues. Germline CDR1 is SGHRS and CDR2 is YFSETQ. V was clipped by 0 bases and J by 5 bases, with 7 bases between them.

The CDR3 spells CASSHSDTSNTGELFF. In nucleotides, the CDR3 is TGCGCCAGCAGCCACTCAGACACCTCAAACACCGGGGAGCTGTTTTTT. This rearrangement joins TRBV4-3 to TRBJ2-2; D is unresolved. Germline V gene data show CDR1 as LGHNA and CDR2 as YSLEER. The V end lost 3 bases, the J end lost 2 bases, and 13 bases lay between the germline ends. The CDR3 is 16 residues long.

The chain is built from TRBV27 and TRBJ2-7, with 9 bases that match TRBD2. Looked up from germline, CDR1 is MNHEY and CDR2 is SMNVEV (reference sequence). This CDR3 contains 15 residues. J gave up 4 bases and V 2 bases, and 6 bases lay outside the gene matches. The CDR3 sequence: CASSLRAGGLYEQYF. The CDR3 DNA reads TGTGCCAGCAGTTTACGAGCGGGGGGCTTATACGAGCAGTACTTC.

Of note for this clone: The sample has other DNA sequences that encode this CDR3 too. This CDR3 is CAWSPGGGGQPQHF. The CDR3 bases are TGTGCCTGGAGTCCAGGGGGAGGAGGCCAGCCCCAGCATTTT. The chain links TRBV30 to TRBJ1-5, with 7 positions matching TRBD1. The CDR3 spans 14 residues. The ends lost 2 bases at V and 7 bases at J; junction bases unmatched: 8. CDR1 GTSNPN and CDR2 SVGIG come from the germline V gene (reference sequence).

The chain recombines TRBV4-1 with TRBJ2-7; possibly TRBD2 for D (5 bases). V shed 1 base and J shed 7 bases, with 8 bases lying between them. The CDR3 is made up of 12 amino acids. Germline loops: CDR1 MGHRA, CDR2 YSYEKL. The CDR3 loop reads CASSQVSGEQYF. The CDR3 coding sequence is TGCGCCAGCAGCCAAGTATCGGGAGAGCAGTACTTC.